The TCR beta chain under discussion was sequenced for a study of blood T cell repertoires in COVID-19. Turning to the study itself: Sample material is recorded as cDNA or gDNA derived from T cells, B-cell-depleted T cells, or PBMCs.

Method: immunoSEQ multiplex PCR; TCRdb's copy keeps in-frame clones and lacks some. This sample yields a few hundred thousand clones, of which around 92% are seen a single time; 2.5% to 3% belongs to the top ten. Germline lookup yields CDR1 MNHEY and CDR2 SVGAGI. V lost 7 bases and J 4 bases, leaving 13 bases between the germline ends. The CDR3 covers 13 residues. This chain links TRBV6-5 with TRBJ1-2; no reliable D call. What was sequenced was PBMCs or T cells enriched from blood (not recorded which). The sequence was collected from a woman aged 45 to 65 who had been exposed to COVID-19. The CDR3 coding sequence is TGTGCCAGCAACCTCCGCGGAATCTATGGCTACACCTTC. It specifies CASNLRGIYGYTF.